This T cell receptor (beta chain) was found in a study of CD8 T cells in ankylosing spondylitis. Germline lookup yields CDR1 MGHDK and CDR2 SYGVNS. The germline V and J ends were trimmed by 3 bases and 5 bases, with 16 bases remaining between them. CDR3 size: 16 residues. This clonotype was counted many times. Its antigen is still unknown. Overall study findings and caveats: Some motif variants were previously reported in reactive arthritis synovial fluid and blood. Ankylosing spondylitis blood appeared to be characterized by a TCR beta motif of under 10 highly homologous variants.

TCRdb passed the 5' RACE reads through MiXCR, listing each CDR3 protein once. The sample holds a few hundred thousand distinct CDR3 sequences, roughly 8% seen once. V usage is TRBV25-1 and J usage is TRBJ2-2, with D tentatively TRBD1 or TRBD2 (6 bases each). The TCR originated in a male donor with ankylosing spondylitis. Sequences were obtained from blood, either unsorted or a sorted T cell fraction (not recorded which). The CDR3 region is CASSDSLGGGTGELFF. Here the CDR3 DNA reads TGTGCCAGCAGTGATTCCCTCGGAGGGGGTACCGGGGAGCTGTTTTTT.